Shown below are 11 T cell receptor beta chains from a single sample sequenced in a study of T cells after yellow fever vaccination. TCRdb independently ran MiXCR on the 5' RACE reads; one entry per CDR3 protein. In the table there are some 550,000 distinct CDR3 sequences, less than 20% of which are singletons. Sample: PBMCs, taken 15 days after the yellow fever booster vaccination. Every receptor here comes from a young man who received the YFV17D yellow fever vaccine.

This clonotype appeared a few times. The chain uses TRBV7-9 and TRBJ2-7; 9 bases agree with TRBD1. With V trimmed by 3 bases and J by 4 bases, 7 bases remained unmatched. The CDR3 sequence is 15 residues long. From germline, CDR1 is SEHNR and CDR2 FQNEAQ (reference sequence). The CDR3 protein is CASSFPGQGFYEQYF. CDR3 coding DNA: TGTGCCAGCAGCTTTCCCGGACAGGGGTTTTACGAGCAGTACTTC.

This clonotype appeared a few times. The gene calls are TRBV7-2 and TRBJ1-1; D call uncertain. Trimming removed 5 bases from V and 5 bases from J, with 12 bases in between. Germline V CDR1 and CDR2: SGHTA, FQGNSA. The CDR3 totals 13 residues. The CDR3 coding sequence is TGTGCCAGCAGCGTTCAAGTGAGGACTGAAGCTTTCTTT. Protein product: CASSVQVRTEAFF.

This clonotype was picked up a small number of times. The rearrangement links TRBV12-3 or TRBV12-4 to TRBJ1-5; possibly TRBD1 for D (5 bases). V was clipped by 6 bases and J by 8 bases, with 11 bases between them. The CDR3 runs 12 residues. CDR3 sequence (DNA): TGTGCCAGCAGGATGCCGGGGGAGCCCCAGCATTTT. Protein: CASRMPGEPQHF.

This clonotype was seen more than once but under ten times. The chain couples TRBV5-1 to TRBJ2-1; D is unresolved. Trimming took 0 bases from V and 2 from J, leaving 12 bases between them. There are 16 residues in the CDR3. Germline CDR1 SGHRS, CDR2 YFSETQ. CDR3 loop: CASSLEGLGTYNEQFF. The CDR3 DNA reads as TGCGCCAGCAGCTTGGAGGGTCTAGGGACCTACAATGAGCAGTTCTTC.

This clonotype has just a few counts. The rearrangement uses TRBV6-6 and TRBJ2-7; the D gene is possibly TRBD2 (6 bases). Between the trimmed V and J ends, which lost 3 bases and 9 bases, there was a span of 12 bases. The CDR3 sequence is 12 residues long. Per germline, CDR1 MNHNY and CDR2 SVGAGI (reference sequence). The CDR3 nucleotides read TGTGCCAGCAGTTATCTGGAGGGGTGGCAGTACTTC. This gives the protein CASSYLEGWQYF.

This clonotype has only a few counts. This chain connects TRBV12-3 or TRBV12-4 to TRBJ2-7, with D perhaps matching TRBD2 (6 bases). Trimming removed 6 bases from V and 5 bases from J, with 11 bases in between. The CDR3 has 12 residues. CDR3 nucleotide sequence: TGTGCCAGCAGCCGGGGGTTGCACGAGCAGTACTTC. The encoded protein is CASSRGLHEQYF.

The V and J genes are TRBV2 and TRBJ2-1; 8 bases fit TRBD2. With 7 bases clipped from V and 5 bases from J, the junction kept 4 bases outside the gene matches. Germline V CDR1 and CDR2: SNHLY, FYNNEI. The CDR3 covers 13 residues. The CDR3 nucleotides are TGTGCCAGCAAAGCGGGAGAAAACAATGAGCAGTTCTTC. Encoded protein: CASKAGENNEQFF.

This chain's CDR3 is CASSTVSNQPQHF. CDR3 DNA sequence: TGTGCCAGTAGTACAGTTAGCAATCAGCCCCAGCATTTT. J is TRBJ1-5 and V is TRBV19; D is uncertain. V was pared by 4 bases and J by 0 bases, with 4 bases between. CDR1 and CDR2 from the germline V gene are LNHDA and SQIVND (reference sequence). The CDR3 is 13 residues long. Looking up the rest from reference TRBV19 and TRBJ1-5 gives the full variable domain: DGGITQSPKYLFRKEGQNVTLSCEQNLNHDAMYWYRQDPGQGLRLIYYSQIVNDFQKGDIAEGYSVSREKKESFPLTVTSAQKNPTAFYLCASSTVSNQPQHFGDGTRLSIL.

V usage is TRBV12-3 or TRBV12-4 and J usage is TRBJ1-1; D is possibly TRBD1 (5 bases). The CDR3 has 14 residues. V lost 1 base and J lost 4, with 10 bases in between. The CDR3 reads CASSLGGSGTEAFF. CDR3 nucleotide sequence: TGTGCCAGCAGTTTAGGGGGGAGTGGCACTGAAGCTTTCTTT.

This clonotype has only one observation. The chain joins TRBV5-6 to TRBJ1-4, with a tentative D call TRBD1 (5 bases). CDR3 length equals 16 residues. CDR1 and CDR2 (germline): SGHDT, YYEEEE. Trimming pared 2 bases from V and 2 bases from J, leaving 13 bases between. This CDR3 reads CASSFTGPGTNEKLFF. The CDR3 coding sequence is TGTGCCAGCAGCTTTACAGGTCCTGGGACTAATGAAAAACTGTTTTTT.

The chain is built from TRBV7-9 and TRBJ1-1; D is possibly TRBD1 (6 bases). V was pared by 1 base and J by 11 bases, with 14 bases between. From germline, CDR1 is SEHNR and CDR2 FQNEAQ (reference sequence). The CDR3 totals 13 residues. CDR3 sequence reads: CASSLEEGGLAFF. CDR3 nucleotides: TGTGCCAGCAGCTTAGAGGAGGGGGGTTTGGCTTTCTTT.